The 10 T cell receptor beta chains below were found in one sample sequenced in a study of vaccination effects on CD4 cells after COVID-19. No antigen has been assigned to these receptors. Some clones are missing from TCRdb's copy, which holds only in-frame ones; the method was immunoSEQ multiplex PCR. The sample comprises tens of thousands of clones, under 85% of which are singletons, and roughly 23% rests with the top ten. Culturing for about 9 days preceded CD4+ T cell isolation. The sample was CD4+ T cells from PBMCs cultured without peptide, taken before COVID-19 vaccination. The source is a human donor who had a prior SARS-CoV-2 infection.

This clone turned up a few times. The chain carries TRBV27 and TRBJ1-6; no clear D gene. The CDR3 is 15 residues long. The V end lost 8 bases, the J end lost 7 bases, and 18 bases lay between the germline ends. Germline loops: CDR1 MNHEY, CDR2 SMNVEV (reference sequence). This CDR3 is CASSILPGANSPLHF. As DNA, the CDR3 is TGTGCCAGCTCCATTCTACCGGGCGCGAATTCACCCCTCCACTTT.

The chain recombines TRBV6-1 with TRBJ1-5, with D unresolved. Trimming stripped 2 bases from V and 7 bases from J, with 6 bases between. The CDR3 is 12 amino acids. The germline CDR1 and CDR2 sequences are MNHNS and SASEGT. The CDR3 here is CASSEWGQPQHF. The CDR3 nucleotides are TGTGCCAGCAGTGAATGGGGACAGCCCCAGCATTTT.

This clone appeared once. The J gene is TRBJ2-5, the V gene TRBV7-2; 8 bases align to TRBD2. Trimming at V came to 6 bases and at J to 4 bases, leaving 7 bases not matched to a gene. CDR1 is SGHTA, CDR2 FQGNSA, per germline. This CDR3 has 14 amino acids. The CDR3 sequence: CASRKSSGRETQYF. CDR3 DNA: TGTGCCAGCAGGAAGAGCAGCGGGAGAGAGACCCAGTACTTC.

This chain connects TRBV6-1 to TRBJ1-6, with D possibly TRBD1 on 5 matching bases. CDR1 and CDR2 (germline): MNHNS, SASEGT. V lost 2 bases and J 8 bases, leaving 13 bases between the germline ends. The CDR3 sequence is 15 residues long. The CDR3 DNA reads TGTGCCAGCAGTGAACTTCGGGTGGGGGATTCACCCCTCCACTTT. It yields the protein CASSELRVGDSPLHF.

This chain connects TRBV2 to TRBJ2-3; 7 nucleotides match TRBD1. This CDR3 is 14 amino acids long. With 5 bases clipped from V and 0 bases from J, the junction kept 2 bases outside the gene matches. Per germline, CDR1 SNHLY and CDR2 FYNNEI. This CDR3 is CASSLDRSTDTQYF. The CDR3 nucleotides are TGTGCCAGCAGTTTGGACAGGAGCACAGATACGCAGTATTTT.

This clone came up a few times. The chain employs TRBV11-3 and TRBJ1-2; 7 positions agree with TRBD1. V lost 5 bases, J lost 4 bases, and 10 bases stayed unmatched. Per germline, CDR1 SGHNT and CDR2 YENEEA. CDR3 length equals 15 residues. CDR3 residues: CASSPGTAGPYGYTF. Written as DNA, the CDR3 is TGTGCCAGCAGCCCCGGGACAGCCGGACCCTATGGCTACACCTTC.

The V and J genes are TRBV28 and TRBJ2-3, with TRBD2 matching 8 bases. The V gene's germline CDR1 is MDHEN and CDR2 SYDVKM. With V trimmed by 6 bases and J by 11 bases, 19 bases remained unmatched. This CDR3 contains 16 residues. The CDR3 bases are TGTGCCAGCAGCCTCCCCCTCAGCGGGGGAAGACTCGAGCAGTATTTT. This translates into CASSLPLSGGRLEQYF.

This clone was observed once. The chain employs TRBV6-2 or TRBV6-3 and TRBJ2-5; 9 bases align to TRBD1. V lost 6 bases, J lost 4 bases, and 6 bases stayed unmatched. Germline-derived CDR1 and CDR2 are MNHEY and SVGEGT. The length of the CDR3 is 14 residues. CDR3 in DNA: TGTGCCAGCAGCAAAACAGGGGGCCGAGAGACCCAGTACTTC. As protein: CASSKTGGRETQYF.

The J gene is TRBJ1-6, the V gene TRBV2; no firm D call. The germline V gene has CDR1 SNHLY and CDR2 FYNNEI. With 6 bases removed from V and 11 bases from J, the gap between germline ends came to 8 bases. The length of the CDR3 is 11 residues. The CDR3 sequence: CASRFDAPLHF. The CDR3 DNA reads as TGTGCCAGCAGATTCGACGCACCCCTCCACTTT.

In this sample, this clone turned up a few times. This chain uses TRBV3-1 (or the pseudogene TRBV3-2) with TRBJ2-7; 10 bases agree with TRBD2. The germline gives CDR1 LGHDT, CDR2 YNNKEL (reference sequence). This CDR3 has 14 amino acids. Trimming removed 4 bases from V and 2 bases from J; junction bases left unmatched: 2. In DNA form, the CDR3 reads TGTGCCAGCAGCCTACTAGCGGGAACCTACGAGCAGTACTTC. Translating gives CASSLLAGTYEQYF.